The sequence of this TCR beta chain was determined in a study of T-cell reconstitution after alpha-beta-depleted transplantation in children. Unique molecular identifiers were built into the TCRbeta library. Each CDR3 protein gets one entry after TCRdb re-called the PCR reads with MiXCR. The top ten hold under 45% of the sample, which has a few hundred thousand distinct CDR3 sequences, 27% seen once. Germline-derived CDR1 and CDR2 are KGHDR and SFDVKD. The CDR3 totals 15 residues. V was pared by 4 bases and J by 6 bases, with 17 bases between. Study findings and constraints: Counts and diversity of T cells one year after transplant came mostly from newly produced T cells. About two months after transplant, alpha-beta T cells reportedly came from several hundred expanded graft clones.

Notes on this clonotype: Its antigen is as yet unknown.

This specimen was PBMCs, taken before TCRalphabeta/CD19-depleted stem cell transplant. This sequence was found in a boy in the first two years of life with Wiskott-Aldrich syndrome, due to receive a stem cell transplant. The rearrangement links TRBV24-1 to TRBJ1-2; D gene uncertain. CDR3 amino acids: CATSEGNTGPHGYTF. CDR3 in DNA: TGTGCCACCAGTGAGGGGAACACGGGTCCCCATGGCTACACCTTC.